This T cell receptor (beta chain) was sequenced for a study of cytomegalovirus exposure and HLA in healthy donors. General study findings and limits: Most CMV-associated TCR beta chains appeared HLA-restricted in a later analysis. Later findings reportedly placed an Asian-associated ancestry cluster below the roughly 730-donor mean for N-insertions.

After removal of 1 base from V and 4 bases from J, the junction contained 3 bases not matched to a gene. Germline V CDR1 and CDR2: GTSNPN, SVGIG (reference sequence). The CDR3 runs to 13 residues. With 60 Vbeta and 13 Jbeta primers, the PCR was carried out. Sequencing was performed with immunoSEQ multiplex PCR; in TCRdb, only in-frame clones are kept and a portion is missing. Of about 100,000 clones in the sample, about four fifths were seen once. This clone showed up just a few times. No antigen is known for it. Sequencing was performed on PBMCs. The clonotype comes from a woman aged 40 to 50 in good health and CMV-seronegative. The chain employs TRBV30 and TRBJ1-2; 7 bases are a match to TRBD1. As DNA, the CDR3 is TGTGCCTGGAGTGAGGACAGGTTCTATGGCTACACCTTC. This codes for CAWSEDRFYGYTF.